Each of the 12 T cell receptor beta chains below was sequenced from the same sample in a study of early T cells in non-severe SARS-CoV-2 infection. Via MiXCR, TCRdb re-called the 5' RACE reads, giving one row per CDR3 protein. Counted here are 84,000 or so distinct CDR3 sequences, over 10% occurring once; the ten biggest clones make up approximately 2.4%. Sequenced: whole blood. These receptors all come from an adult who was a healthcare worker with PCR-confirmed SARS-CoV-2 infection or an uninfected control (not recorded which).

This chain joins TRBV12-2 and TRBJ1-1. TRBV12-2 is a recognized pseudogene. The length of the CDR3 is 16 residues. The CDR3, as DNA: TGTGCAAGTCGCTTAGGGCATATTTGGAGGAACACTGAAGCTTTCTTT. This translates into CASRLGHIWRNTEAFF.

The CDR3 nucleotides are TGCAGTGCTAAGACAGGAAATAGCAATCAGCCCCAGCATTTT. Residues: CSAKTGNSNQPQHF. The genes are TRBV20-1 and TRBJ1-5; perhaps TRBD1 as D (6 bases). CDR3 length: 14 residues. Looked up from germline, CDR1 is DFQATT and CDR2 is SNEGSKA (reference sequence). V lost 4 bases to trimming and J lost 0 bases, with 10 bases between them.

This clonotype has just a few counts. CDR3 bases: TGTGCCATCAGCCGGGACAGTGATAATCAGCCCCAGCATTTT. Encoded protein: CAISRDSDNQPQHF. V is TRBV10-3 and J is TRBJ1-5; 7 nucleotides match TRBD1. There are 14 residues in the CDR3. V dropped 6 bases and J dropped 4; count of bases not matched to a gene: 6. Germline V gene data show CDR1 as ENHRY and CDR2 as SYGVKD.

This clonotype was seen ten or more times. This chain joins TRBV27 and TRBJ2-7; 7 nucleotides match TRBD1. The CDR3 is 12 amino acids. Trimming cost V 5 bases and J 5 bases; bases outside gene matches: 3. Germline CDR1 reads MNHEY; CDR2 reads SMNVEV (reference sequence). The CDR3 nucleotides read TGTGCCAGCAGTCCGACAGGGAACGAGCAGTACTTC. Translated: CASSPTGNEQYF.

This clonotype was detected only a few times. The chain employs TRBV6-2 or TRBV6-3 and TRBJ2-1; 11 positions match TRBD2. The CDR3 spans 12 residues. From germline, CDR1 is MNHEY and CDR2 SVGEGT. With V trimmed by 6 bases and J by 9 bases, 1 base remained unmatched. The CDR3 reads CASRLAGVEQFF. The CDR3 nucleotides read TGTGCCAGCAGACTAGCGGGAGTTGAGCAGTTCTTC.

In its sample, this clonotype was seen many times. V gene TRBV11-2 combines with J gene TRBJ2-7, with D unclear. V lost 5 bases and J 7 bases, leaving 21 bases between the germline ends. The CDR3 extends over 15 amino acids. Germline CDR1 is SGHAT and CDR2 is FQNNGV. In nucleotides, the CDR3 is TGTGCCAGCAGCCCCAGCGTCATGCAAGTCGGAGAGCAGTACTTC. Protein sequence: CASSPSVMQVGEQYF.

This clonotype showed up just a few times. The rearrangement links TRBV19 to TRBJ1-1; D is unclear. Trimming stripped 3 bases from V and 6 bases from J, with 14 bases between. The CDR3 is 14 residues long. Germline V lookup: CDR1 LNHDA, CDR2 SQIVND (reference sequence). The CDR3, as DNA: TGTGCCAGTAGTATCCCACCACCTTCCGCTGAAGCTTTCTTT. It translates to CASSIPPPSAEAFF. The full variable domain, with the rest looked up from reference TRBV19 and TRBJ1-1, is DGGITQSPKYLFRKEGQNVTLSCEQNLNHDAMYWYRQDPGQGLRLIYYSQIVNDFQKGDIAEGYSVSREKKESFPLTVTSAQKNPTAFYLCASSIPPPSAEAFFGQGTRLTVV.

This clonotype was picked up many times. The chain combines TRBV6-2 or TRBV6-3 with TRBJ1-1; perhaps TRBD1 as D (5 bases). V dropped 7 bases and J dropped 4 bases, with 16 bases sitting between them. CDR3 length equals 14 residues. Germline loops: CDR1 MNHEY, CDR2 SVGEGT. CDR3 residues: CASTPIGAGTEAFF. The CDR3 nucleotides read TGTGCCAGCACCCCCATAGGGGCTGGCACTGAAGCTTTCTTT.

The chain links TRBV20-1 to TRBJ2-1, with 7 positions matching TRBD2. Germline assignment: CDR1 DFQATT and CDR2 SNEGSKA (reference sequence). This CDR3 region has 13 residues. Losses at the gene ends were 6 bases for V and 1 base for J; bases not matched to a gene: 3. The DNA for the CDR3 is TGCAGTGCGAGCGGGATGTCCTACAATGAGCAGTTCTTC. This encodes CSASGMSYNEQFF.

This CDR3 reads CSARLGGKNTEAFF. In nucleotides, the CDR3 is TGCAGCGCCCGCCTGGGGGGGAAAAACACTGAAGCTTTCTTT. V is TRBV29-1 and J is TRBJ1-1, with D possibly TRBD1 on 5 matching bases. Trimming cost V 7 bases and J 2 bases, with 17 bases left between them. The CDR3 runs 14 residues. The germline CDR1 and CDR2 sequences are SQVTM and ANQGSEA.

This clonotype was counted ten times or more. V gene TRBV7-8 combines with J gene TRBJ2-7; unclear D gene. The V gene lost 5 bases and the J gene lost 0 bases, with 11 bases spanning the gap. The CDR3 has 14 residues. CDR1 and CDR2 from the germline V gene are SGHVS and FQNEAQ. The CDR3: CASSPLWGSYEQYF. In nucleotides, the CDR3 is TGTGCCAGCAGCCCCCTTTGGGGCTCCTACGAGCAGTACTTC.

The J gene is TRBJ2-7, the V gene TRBV29-1; D may be TRBD2 (5 bases). Germline values: CDR1 SQVTM, CDR2 ANQGSEA. This CDR3 region has 14 residues. Deletions cut 4 bases from V and 0 bases from J, with 13 bases between. CDR3 sequence: CSVAAEPSSYEQYF. The CDR3 coding sequence is TGCAGCGTTGCAGCGGAACCGAGCTCCTACGAGCAGTACTTC.